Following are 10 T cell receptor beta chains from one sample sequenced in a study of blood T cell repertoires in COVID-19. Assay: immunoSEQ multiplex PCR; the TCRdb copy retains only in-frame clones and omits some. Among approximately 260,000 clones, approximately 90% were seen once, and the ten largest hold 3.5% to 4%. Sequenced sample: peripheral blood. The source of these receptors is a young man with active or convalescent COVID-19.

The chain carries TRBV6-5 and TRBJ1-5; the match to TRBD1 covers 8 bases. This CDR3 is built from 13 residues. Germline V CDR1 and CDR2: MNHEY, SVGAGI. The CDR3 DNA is TGTGCTACGCGACAGGGGAGCGGGCAGCCCCAGCATTTT. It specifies CATRQGSGQPQHF.

The CDR3 DNA reads TGCAGCGCCCAGACTAGCGGAAGAGTATATACGCAGTATTTT. Protein: CSAQTSGRVYTQYF. This sequence joins TRBV29-1 and TRBJ2-3, with 9 bases that match TRBD2. This CDR3 comprises 14 residues. With V trimmed by 7 bases and J by 7 bases, 12 bases remained unmatched. Germline V gene data show CDR1 as SQVTM and CDR2 as ANQGSEA.

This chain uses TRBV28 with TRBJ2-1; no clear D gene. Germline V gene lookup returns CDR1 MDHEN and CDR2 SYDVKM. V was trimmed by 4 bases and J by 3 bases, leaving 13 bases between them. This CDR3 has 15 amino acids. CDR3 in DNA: TGTGCCAGCAGTTCCCAGGATGACCACTACAATGAGCAGTTCTTC. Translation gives CASSSQDDHYNEQFF. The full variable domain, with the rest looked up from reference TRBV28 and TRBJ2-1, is DVKVTQSSRYLVKRTGEKVFLECVQDMDHENMFWYRQDPGLGLRLIYFSYDVKMKEKGDIPEGYSVSREKKERFSLILESASTNQTSMYLCASSSQDDHYNEQFFGPGTRLTVL.

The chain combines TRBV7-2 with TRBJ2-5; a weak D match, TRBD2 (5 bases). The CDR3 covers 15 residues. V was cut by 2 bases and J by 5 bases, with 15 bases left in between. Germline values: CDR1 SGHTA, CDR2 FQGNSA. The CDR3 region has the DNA TGTGCCAGCAGCTTATCCCGGGGTGGGTGGGAGACCCAGTACTTC. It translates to CASSLSRGGWETQYF.

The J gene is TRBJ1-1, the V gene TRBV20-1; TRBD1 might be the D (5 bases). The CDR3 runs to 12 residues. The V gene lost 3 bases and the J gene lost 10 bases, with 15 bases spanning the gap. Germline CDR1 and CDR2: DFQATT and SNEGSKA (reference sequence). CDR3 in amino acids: CSASREKRGAFF. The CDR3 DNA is TGCAGTGCTAGTAGGGAAAAAAGGGGAGCTTTCTTT.

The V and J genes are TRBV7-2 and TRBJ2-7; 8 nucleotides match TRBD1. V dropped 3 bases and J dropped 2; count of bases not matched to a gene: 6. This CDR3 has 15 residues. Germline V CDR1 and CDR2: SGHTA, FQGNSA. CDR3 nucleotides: TGTGCCAGCAGCTTGGGGACAGGTATGACCTACGAGCAGTACTTC. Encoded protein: CASSLGTGMTYEQYF.

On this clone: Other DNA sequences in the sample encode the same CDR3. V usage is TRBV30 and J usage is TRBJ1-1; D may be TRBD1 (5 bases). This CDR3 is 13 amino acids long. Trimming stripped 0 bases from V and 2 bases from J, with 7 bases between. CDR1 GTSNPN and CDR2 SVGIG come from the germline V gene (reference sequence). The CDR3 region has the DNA TGTGCCTGGAGTGTACAGGACAACACTGAAGCTTTCTTT. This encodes CAWSVQDNTEAFF.

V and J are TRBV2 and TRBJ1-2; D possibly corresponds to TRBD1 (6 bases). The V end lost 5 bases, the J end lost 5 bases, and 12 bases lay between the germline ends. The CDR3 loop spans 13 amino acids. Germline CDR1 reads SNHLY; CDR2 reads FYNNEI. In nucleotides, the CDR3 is TGTGCCAGCAGTCGACAGGAGAAATATGGCTACACCTTC. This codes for CASSRQEKYGYTF.

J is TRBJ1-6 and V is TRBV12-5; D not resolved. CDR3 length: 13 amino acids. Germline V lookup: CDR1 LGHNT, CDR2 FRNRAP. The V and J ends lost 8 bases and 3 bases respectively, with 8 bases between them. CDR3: CASQEDYNSPLHF. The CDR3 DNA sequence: TGTGCTAGTCAGGAGGACTATAATTCACCCCTCCACTTT. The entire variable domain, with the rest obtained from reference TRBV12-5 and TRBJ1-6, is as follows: DARVTQTPRHKVTEMGQEVTMRCQPILGHNTVFWYRQTMMQGLELLAYFRNRAPLDDSGMPKDRFSAEMPDATLATLKIQPSEPRDSAVYFCASQEDYNSPLHFGNGTRLTVT.

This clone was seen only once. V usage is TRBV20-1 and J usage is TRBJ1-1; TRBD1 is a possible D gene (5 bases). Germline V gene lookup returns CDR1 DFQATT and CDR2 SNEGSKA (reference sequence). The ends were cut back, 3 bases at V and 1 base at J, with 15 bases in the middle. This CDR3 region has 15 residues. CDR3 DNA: TGCAGTGCTAGTAAATTGGGGCCACGGAACACTGAAGCTTTCTTT. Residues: CSASKLGPRNTEAFF.